The 16 T cell receptor beta chains below were found in one sample sequenced in a study of early T cells in non-severe SARS-CoV-2 infection (dated by TCRdb to about 2021). The library was made by 5' RACE. Instrument used: NextSeq 500. TCRdb cleaned the public reads at Q25 with fastp, built clones with MiXCR and kept in-frame beta chains. For every CDR3 protein sequence, its rows merge into one entry that carries the most common genes and DNA. Recorded for this sample are about 52,000 distinct CDR3 sequences; 11% of them occurred a single time. About 13% of the sample is held by the ten biggest clonotypes. The sample comprised whole blood. These TCRs come from an adult who was a healthcare worker with PCR-confirmed SARS-CoV-2 infection or an uninfected control (not recorded which).

As for this clonotype: The CDR3 does not end in the conserved phenylalanine or tryptophan, so this is likely a read error. The CDR3 DNA is TGTGCCAGCAGTGAAGGTCGAGGGTTCCAGGACGAGCAGTACCTC. This gives the protein CASSEGRGFQDEQYL. V is TRBV25-1 and J is TRBJ2-7; tentative D call: TRBD2 (5 bases). Germline CDR1 reads MGHDK; CDR2 reads SYGVNS. The V end lost 2 bases, the J end lost 5 bases, and 16 bases lay between the germline ends. There are 15 residues in the CDR3.

This clonotype was detected ten times or more. The chain joins TRBV10-3 to TRBJ1-1; D call uncertain. V shed 3 bases and J shed 6 bases, with 8 bases lying between them. Per the germline V gene, CDR1 is ENHRY and CDR2 is SYGVKD. The CDR3 runs to 12 residues. This CDR3 is CAISEWTSEAFF. The CDR3 DNA sequence: TGTGCCATCAGTGAATGGACTTCTGAAGCTTTCTTT.

The gene calls are TRBV4-1 and TRBJ1-6; TRBD1 agrees at 7 bases. V lost 4 bases to trimming and J lost 6 bases; unmatched junction nucleotides: 12. This CDR3 is 17 amino acids long. Germline V gene data show CDR1 as MGHRA and CDR2 as YSYEKL. The CDR3 bases are TGCGCCAGCAGCCCTACAGGGGCCCGGGTCGGTAATTCACCCCTCCACTTT. Translated, it gives CASSPTGARVGNSPLHF.

This clonotype has more than one count but fewer than ten. The V and J genes are TRBV7-9 and TRBJ2-3; 11 bases are a match to TRBD2. The junction had 8 bases not matched to a gene; V was cut back by 4 bases and J by 5 bases. The CDR3 runs 16 residues. Germline CDR1 SEHNR, CDR2 FQNEAQ (reference sequence). The CDR3 protein is CASSSSSGRAIDTQYF. The CDR3 nucleotides read TGTGCCAGCAGCTCCAGTAGCGGGAGGGCCATAGATACGCAGTATTTT. Full variable domain (rest looked up from reference TRBV7-9 and TRBJ2-3): DTGVSQNPRHKITKRGQNVTFRCDPISEHNRLYWYRQTLGQGPEFLTYFQNEAQLEKSRLLSDRFSAERPKGSFSTLEIQRTEQGDSAMYLCASSSSSGRAIDTQYFGPGTRLTVL.

This clonotype showed up many times. The chain has TRBV6-5 and TRBJ2-2; D gene unclear. Germline V gene data show CDR1 as MNHEY and CDR2 as SVGAGI. The CDR3 is 14 amino acids. The V end was cut by 7 bases, the J end by 5 bases, with 14 bases between. In DNA form, the CDR3 reads TGTGCCAGCAAACAAACCGGCTCGACCGGGGAGCTGTTTTTT. Protein product: CASKQTGSTGELFF.

This clonotype was seen ten or more times. The chain recombines TRBV12-3 or TRBV12-4 with TRBJ2-7; maybe TRBD1 (5 bases). Deletions cut 6 bases from V and 1 base from J, with 10 bases between. CDR3 length equals 13 residues. The CDR3 here is CASRSQASYEQYF. DNA for the CDR3: TGTGCCAGCAGGTCACAGGCATCCTACGAGCAGTACTTC.

This clonotype showed up many times. The genes are TRBV28 and TRBJ1-3, with a weak D call TRBD1 (5 bases). There are 15 residues in the CDR3. Trimming removed 4 bases from V and 0 bases from J, with 10 bases in between. Germline V lookup: CDR1 MDHEN, CDR2 SYDVKM. In DNA form, the CDR3 reads TGTGCCAGCAGTTCCCCTCAGGGCTCTGGAAACACCATATATTTT. Translation gives CASSSPQGSGNTIYF.

This chain uses TRBV20-1 with TRBJ1-2; no clear D. This CDR3 region has 14 residues. The V gene's germline CDR1 is DFQATT and CDR2 SNEGSKA (reference sequence). V lost 4 bases, J lost 2 bases, and 14 bases lay in between. The CDR3 bases are TGCAGTGCTATCGACTTAAATGGGAACTATGGCTACACCTTC. It is translated as CSAIDLNGNYGYTF.

This clonotype was recorded a few times. The rearrangement links TRBV28 to TRBJ2-1; no definite D call. The germline V gene encodes CDR1 MDHEN and CDR2 SYDVKM. V gave up 1 base and J gave up 0 bases, with 4 bases separating them. The CDR3 covers 14 residues. The CDR3 DNA is TGTGCCAGCAGTTTATTTAGCTCCTACAATGAGCAGTTCTTC. It codes for CASSLFSSYNEQFF.

This clonotype was recorded many times. This CDR3 reads CASSLVASGGAYEQFF. Here the CDR3 DNA reads TGTGCCAGCAGCTTAGTAGCTAGCGGGGGGGCCTATGAGCAGTTCTTC. V gene TRBV11-2 combines with J gene TRBJ2-1; TRBD2 matches 12 bases. The V and J ends lost 1 base and 8 bases, in that order; junction bases with no gene match: 6. Germline CDR1 is SGHAT and CDR2 is FQNNGV. The length of the CDR3 is 16 residues.

This clonotype has just a few counts. The chain combines TRBV7-2 with TRBJ1-1; possible D gene TRBD1, 6 bases. The CDR3 sequence is 12 residues long. Germline lookup yields CDR1 SGHTA and CDR2 FQGNSA. Trimming removed 8 bases at V and 5 bases at J, with 12 bases between. CDR3 nucleotides: TGTGCCAGCGGACAGCTGGGGACTGAAGCTTTCTTT. It encodes CASGQLGTEAFF.

The chain is built from TRBV5-6 and TRBJ1-3; D possibly corresponds to TRBD1 (5 bases). V shed 4 bases and J shed 5 bases, with 13 bases lying between them. CDR1 is SGHDT and CDR2 is YYEEEE in the germline V gene. This CDR3 has 14 residues. DNA of the CDR3: TGTGCCAGCAGCCCGGTTGGGGACCGAAACACCATATATTTT. Its protein is CASSPVGDRNTIYF.

The table lists this clonotype with many counts. V usage is TRBV10-2 and J usage is TRBJ2-3, with 8 bases aligning to TRBD1. Trimming cost V 4 bases and J 1 base; bases outside gene matches: 7. Germline CDR1 and CDR2: WSHSY and SAAADI. The CDR3 length is 16 residues. CDR3 DNA sequence: TGCGCCAGCAGTGGGGTCGGGACAGGAGGCACAGATACGCAGTATTTT. Translation: CASSGVGTGGTDTQYF.

This clonotype was seen repeatedly, ten times or more. The chain uses TRBV7-2 and TRBJ2-5; the D gene could be TRBD1 or TRBD2 (5 bases each). The V end lost 4 bases, the J end lost 3 bases, and 12 bases lay between the germline ends. The germline gives CDR1 SGHTA, CDR2 FQGNSA. The CDR3 totals 14 residues. The CDR3 region is CASSSFGAEETQYF. The CDR3, as DNA: TGTGCCAGCAGCTCCTTCGGGGCGGAAGAGACCCAGTACTTC.

This clonotype was picked up many times. V is TRBV20-1 and J is TRBJ1-2; TRBD1 aligns across 10 bases. The V and J ends lost 2 bases and 4 bases, in that order; junction bases with no gene match: 7. CDR3 length: 15 residues. Germline CDR1 DFQATT, CDR2 SNEGSKA (reference sequence). As DNA, the CDR3 is TGCAGTGCTAGATCAGCGGGACAGGGGCTCTATGGCTACACCTTC. Residues: CSARSAGQGLYGYTF.

The genes are TRBV7-9 and TRBJ1-6, with 8 nucleotides matching TRBD1. V shed 4 bases and J 8 bases; nucleotides not matched to a gene: 16. The germline V gene encodes CDR1 SEHNR and CDR2 FQNEAQ (reference sequence). The CDR3 length is 18 residues. CDR3 residues: CASSSAPGYETGDSPLHF. CDR3 nucleotides: TGTGCCAGCAGCTCGGCCCCCGGGTACGAGACAGGGGATTCACCCCTCCACTTT.